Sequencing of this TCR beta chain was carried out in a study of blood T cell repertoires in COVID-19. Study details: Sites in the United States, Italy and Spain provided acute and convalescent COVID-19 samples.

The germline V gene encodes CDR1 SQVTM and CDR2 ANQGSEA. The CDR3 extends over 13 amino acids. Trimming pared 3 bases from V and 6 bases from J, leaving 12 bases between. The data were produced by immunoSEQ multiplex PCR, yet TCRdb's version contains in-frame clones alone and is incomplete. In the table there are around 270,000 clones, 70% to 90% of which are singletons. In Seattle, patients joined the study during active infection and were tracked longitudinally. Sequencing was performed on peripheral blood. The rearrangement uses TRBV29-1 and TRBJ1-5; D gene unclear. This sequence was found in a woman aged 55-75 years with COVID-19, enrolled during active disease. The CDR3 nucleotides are TGCAGCGTTGAGGGTGTCCCGGGTCAGCCCCAGCATTTT. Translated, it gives CSVEGVPGQPQHF.